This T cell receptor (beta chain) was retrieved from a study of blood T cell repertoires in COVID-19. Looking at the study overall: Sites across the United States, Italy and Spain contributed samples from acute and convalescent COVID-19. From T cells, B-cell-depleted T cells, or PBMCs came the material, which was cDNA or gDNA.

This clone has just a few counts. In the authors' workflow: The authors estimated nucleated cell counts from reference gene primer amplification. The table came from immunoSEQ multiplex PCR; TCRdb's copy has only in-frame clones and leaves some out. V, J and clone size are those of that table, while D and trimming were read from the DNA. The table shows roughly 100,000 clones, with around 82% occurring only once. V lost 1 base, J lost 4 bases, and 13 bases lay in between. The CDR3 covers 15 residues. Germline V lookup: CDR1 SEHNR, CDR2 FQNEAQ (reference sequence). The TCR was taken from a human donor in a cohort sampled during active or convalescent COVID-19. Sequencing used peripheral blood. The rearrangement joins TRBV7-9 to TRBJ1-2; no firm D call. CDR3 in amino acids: CASSLGIAQIYGYTF. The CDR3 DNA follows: TGTGCCAGCAGCTTAGGTATAGCTCAAATCTATGGCTACACCTTC.